The sequence of this TCR beta chain was determined in a study of cytomegalovirus exposure and HLA in healthy donors. Whole-study findings and limits: There were reportedly fewer N-insertions in an Asian-associated ancestry cluster than the approximately 700-donor mean, in a later analysis. In a later analysis, TCR beta V- and J-gene trimming showed a link to a missense DCLRE1C variant. The authors excluded some V segments, including TRBV6-2 and TRBV6-3, as indistinguishable. Earlier analysis yielded a pattern in which most TCR beta V segments were productive about 90% or about 30% of the time.

This clone was picked up one time. Its antigen is not known. CDR3 size: 15 residues. Between the trimmed V and J ends, which lost 0 bases and 4 bases, there was a span of 10 bases. Per the germline V gene, CDR1 is SNHLY and CDR2 is FYNNEI. Primers for the PCR totalled 60 Vbeta and 13 Jbeta. Repertoires were generated with immunoSEQ multiplex PCR, while TCRdb's copy carries only in-frame clones and drops some. The sample shows around 36,000 clones, about four fifths of them seen only once. The specimen sequenced was PBMCs. The gene calls are TRBV2 and TRBJ1-5, with D possibly matching TRBD1 (5 bases). The clonotype comes from a woman aged 40 to 50 in good health and CMV-seronegative. In DNA, the CDR3 is TGTGCCAGCAGTGAAGCGGTGACAGCAAATCAGCCCCAGCATTTT. Residues: CASSEAVTANQPQHF.